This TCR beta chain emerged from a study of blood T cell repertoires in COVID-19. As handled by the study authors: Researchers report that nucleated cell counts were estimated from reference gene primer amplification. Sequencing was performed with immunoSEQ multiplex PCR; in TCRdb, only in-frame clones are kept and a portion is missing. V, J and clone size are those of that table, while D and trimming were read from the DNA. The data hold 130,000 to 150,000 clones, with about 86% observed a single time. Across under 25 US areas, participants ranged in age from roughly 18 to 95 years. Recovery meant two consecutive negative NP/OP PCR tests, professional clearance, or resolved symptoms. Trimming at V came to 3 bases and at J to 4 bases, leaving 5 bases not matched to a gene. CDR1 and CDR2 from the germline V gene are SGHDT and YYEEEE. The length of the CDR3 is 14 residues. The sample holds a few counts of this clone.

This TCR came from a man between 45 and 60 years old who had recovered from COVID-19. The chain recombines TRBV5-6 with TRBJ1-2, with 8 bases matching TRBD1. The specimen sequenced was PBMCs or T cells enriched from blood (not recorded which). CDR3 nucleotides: TGTGCCAGCAGCTCGACAGGGGCCCTCTATGGCTACACCTTC. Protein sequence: CASSSTGALYGYTF.